This TCR beta chain appears in the sequencing data of a study of graft-versus-host responses after intestinal transplantation. This clone was picked up a small number of times. Its specificity is unknown. The sample has other DNA sequences that encode this CDR3 too. V was shortened by 5 bases and J by 7 bases, with 11 bases between the two germline ends. From germline, CDR1 is SQVTM and CDR2 ANQGSEA. The CDR3 has 12 amino acids. General study findings and limits: Peak levels of circulating GvH clones tracked with early post-transplant HvG declines. Some GvH clones appeared in ileal mucosa or blood before recipient bone marrow.

TCRdb's copy holds only in-frame clones and misses some; the assay was immunoSEQ multiplex PCR. This table has 40,000 or so clones, roughly four fifths appearing once. The sample in question was PBMCs, obtained about 1,000 days after transplant. The sequence came from a human patient who received an intestinal transplant, so some T cells may come from the graft donor. This chain connects TRBV29-1 to TRBJ2-2; possible D gene TRBD2, 5 bases. The CDR3 region has the DNA TGCAGCGTTAGTGGCCGGGGCGGGGAGCTGTTTTTT. It codes for CSVSGRGGELFF.